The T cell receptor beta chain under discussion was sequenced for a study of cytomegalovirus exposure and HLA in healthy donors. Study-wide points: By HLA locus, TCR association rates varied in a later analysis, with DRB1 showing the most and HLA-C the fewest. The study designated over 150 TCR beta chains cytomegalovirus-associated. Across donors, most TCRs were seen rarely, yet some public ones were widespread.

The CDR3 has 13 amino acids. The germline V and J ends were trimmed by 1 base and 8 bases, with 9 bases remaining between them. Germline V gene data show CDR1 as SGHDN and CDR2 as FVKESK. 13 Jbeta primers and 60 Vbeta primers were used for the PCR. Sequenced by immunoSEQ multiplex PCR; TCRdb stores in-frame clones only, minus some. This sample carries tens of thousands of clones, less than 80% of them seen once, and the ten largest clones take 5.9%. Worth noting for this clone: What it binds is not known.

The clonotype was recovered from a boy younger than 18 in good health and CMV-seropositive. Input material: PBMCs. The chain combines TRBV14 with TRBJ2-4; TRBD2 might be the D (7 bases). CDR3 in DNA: TGTGCCAGCAGCCAAGCCGGGGGGCACATTCAGTACTTC. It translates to CASSQAGGHIQYF.